The 29 T cell receptor beta chains in this list originate from one sample, sequenced in a study of shared T cell receptors in the human thymus (dated by TCRdb to the early 2020s). Library generation was performed with the immunoSEQ multiplex PCR assay. Entries here come from immuneACCESS through TCRdb and include only in-frame sequences with V and J called. Some clones fail to appear in such tables; in the studies checked, an unresolved V gene covers under half of the shortfall, and the cause of the remainder is unknown. The sample includes roughly 500,000 clones, with more than 75% observed a single time. Jointly, the top ten make up about 0.013% of the sample. This sample was shared with a second study, whose subject was human thymus T cells.

The source material was thymocytes. These receptors all come from a boy under two years old with a congenital heart defect. Donor details come from another sample of the same person, matched by shared clones.

The chain couples TRBV25-1 to TRBJ2-1; a weak D match, TRBD2 (5 bases). V was cut by 3 bases and J by 4 bases, with 10 bases left in between. This CDR3 is built from 14 residues. In germline, CDR1 is MGHDK, CDR2 SYGVNS. In DNA form, the CDR3 reads TGTGCCAGCAGTGATGGACTTCTATACAATGAGCAGTTCTTC. Its protein is CASSDGLLYNEQFF.

This clone was counted a few times. The chain has TRBV4-2 and TRBJ2-7, with 14 bases that match TRBD2. The V and J ends lost 4 bases and 4 bases, in that order; junction bases with no gene match: 6. The CDR3 length is 16 residues. Looked up from germline, CDR1 is LGHNA and CDR2 is YNFKEQ. The DNA for the CDR3 is TGTGCCAGCAGCCCGGAGACTAGCGGGAGGGCTTACGAGCAGTACTTC. Amino acid sequence: CASSPETSGRAYEQYF.

This clone has a handful of counts. The same CDR3 also results from other DNA sequences found in this sample. CDR3 loop: CASSLGGRNTEAFF. The DNA for the CDR3 is TGCGCCAGCAGCTTGGGAGGGAGGAACACTGAAGCTTTCTTT. The genes are TRBV5-1 and TRBJ1-1; D not resolved. The germline gives CDR1 SGHRS, CDR2 YFSETQ. Trimming took off 0 bases at V and 1 base at J, with 7 bases between the two ends. The CDR3 extends over 14 amino acids.

This chain links TRBV27 with TRBJ2-7, with D perhaps matching TRBD1 (5 bases). The V end was cut by 3 bases, the J end by 2 bases, with 8 bases between. Germline CDR1 is MNHEY and CDR2 is SMNVEV (reference sequence). The CDR3 extends over 13 amino acids. The CDR3 DNA reads as TGTGCCAGCAGTTTGGGGCGCACCTACGAGCAGTACTTC. As protein: CASSLGRTYEQYF.

J is TRBJ2-7 and V is TRBV4-2; the match to TRBD1 covers 11 bases. The CDR3 runs to 18 residues. The junction had 10 bases not matched to a gene; V was cut back by 0 bases and J by 3 bases. CDR1 is LGHNA and CDR2 is YNFKEQ in the germline V gene. Here the CDR3 reads CASSQDSRFGTGGYEQYF. Here the CDR3 DNA reads TGTGCCAGCAGCCAAGATAGCCGATTCGGGACAGGGGGCTACGAGCAGTACTTC.

The J gene is TRBJ2-3, the V gene TRBV9; 7 bases are a match to TRBD2. After removal of 4 bases from V and 1 base from J, the junction contained 9 bases not matched to a gene. The CDR3 consists of 16 residues. The germline V gene encodes CDR1 SGDLS and CDR2 YYNGEE. This CDR3 is CASSLPTSGGTDTQYF. CDR3 sequence (DNA): TGTGCCAGCAGCCTACCGACCAGCGGGGGCACAGATACGCAGTATTTT. The full variable domain, completed using reference TRBV9 and TRBJ2-3, is DSGVTQTPKHLITATGQRVTLRCSPRSGDLSVYWYQQSLDQGLQFLIQYYNGEERAKGNILERFSAQQFPDLHSELNLSSLELGDSALYFCASSLPTSGGTDTQYFGPGTRLTVL.

V and J are TRBV19 and TRBJ1-1, with D possibly TRBD1 on 6 matching bases. V was trimmed by 1 base and J by 0 bases, leaving 15 bases between them. CDR3 length: 17 residues. Germline-derived CDR1 and CDR2 are LNHDA and SQIVND (reference sequence). DNA for the CDR3: TGTGCCAGTAGTATAGTCGCAGGGGTGGAATTGAACACTGAAGCTTTCTTT. Encoded protein: CASSIVAGVELNTEAFF. The variable domain in full, with the rest retrieved from reference TRBV19 and TRBJ1-1, is DGGITQSPKYLFRKEGQNVTLSCEQNLNHDAMYWYRQDPGQGLRLIYYSQIVNDFQKGDIAEGYSVSREKKESFPLTVTSAQKNPTAFYLCASSIVAGVELNTEAFFGQGTRLTVV.

The chain is built from TRBV4-2 and TRBJ2-6; TRBD2 aligns across 15 bases. Germline CDR1 reads LGHNA; CDR2 reads YNFKEQ. V was pared by 0 bases and J by 0 bases, with 6 bases of the junction left unmatched. CDR3 length: 21 amino acids. The CDR3 reads CASSQDGTSGRLDSGANVLTF. In DNA form, the CDR3 reads TGTGCCAGCAGCCAAGACGGGACTAGCGGGAGGTTAGACTCTGGGGCCAACGTCCTGACTTTC.

This clone was seen a handful of times. The V call is TRBV23-1, the J call TRBJ2-7; D not resolved. TRBV23-1 carries the ORF label, with uncertain function. The CDR3 is 12 amino acids. V was shortened by 0 bases and J by 5 bases, with 5 bases between the two germline ends. This CDR3 is CASSQSPDEQYF. Written as DNA, the CDR3 is TGCGCCAGCAGTCAATCACCGGACGAGCAGTACTTC.

This clone has more than one count but fewer than ten. The chain has TRBV19 and TRBJ2-7; D is possibly TRBD1 (6 bases). This CDR3 has 14 residues. CDR1 is LNHDA, CDR2 SQIVND, per germline (reference sequence). The V and J ends lost 5 bases and 2 bases respectively, with 13 bases between them. The CDR3: CASSPSGTPYEQYF. CDR3 nucleotides: TGTGCCAGTAGTCCCTCCGGGACACCCTACGAGCAGTACTTC.

The chain couples TRBV27 to TRBJ1-4, with D tentatively TRBD1 (5 bases). The CDR3 spans 19 residues. The V end lost 8 bases, the J end lost 0 bases, and 25 bases lay between the germline ends. CDR1 and CDR2 (germline): MNHEY, SMNVEV (reference sequence). The CDR3 DNA follows: TGTGCCAGCCGTGTACGTTTCAAAAGGGGAAGGGCAACTAATGAAAAACTGTTTTTT. Translated: CASRVRFKRGRATNEKLFF.

This clone appeared a single time. The sample holds other DNA sequences that translate to the same CDR3. V usage is TRBV5-4 and J usage is TRBJ1-1; D possibly corresponds to TRBD1 (5 bases). This CDR3 contains 13 residues. Germline assignment: CDR1 SGHNT and CDR2 YYREEE (reference sequence). V was pared by 0 bases and J by 4 bases, with 7 bases between. For the CDR3, the DNA is TGTGCCAGCAGCTTGGGGGGCGGCACTGAAGCTTTCTTT. Amino acid sequence: CASSLGGGTEAFF.

V gene TRBV5-8 combines with J gene TRBJ2-1; 7 bases line up with TRBD2. Germline V gene data show CDR1 as SGHTS and CDR2 as YDEGEE. J was trimmed by 6 bases and V by 4 bases; bases with no gene match: 22. The CDR3 contains 19 residues. In nucleotides, the CDR3 is TGTGCCAGCAGCCCGTCTGCCGGGCGGCCCGCGGGAGTATGCAATGAGCAGTTCTTC. The encoded protein is CASSPSAGRPAGVCNEQFF.

This chain links TRBV4-3 with TRBJ2-5, with 7 positions matching TRBD2. Germline loops: CDR1 LGHNA, CDR2 YSLEER. Trimming cost V 0 bases and J 4 bases; bases outside gene matches: 14. This CDR3 contains 18 residues. For the CDR3, the DNA is TGCGCCAGCAGCCAAGAGGGTATGCAGGGAGGGCCGCGAGAGACCCAGTACTTC. Translation: CASSQEGMQGGPRETQYF.

The chain combines TRBV4-3 with TRBJ2-7, with D possibly TRBD1 on 5 matching bases. This CDR3 is 14 amino acids long. Between the trimmed V and J ends, which lost 0 bases and 6 bases, there was a span of 12 bases. Germline CDR1 is LGHNA and CDR2 is YSLEER. In DNA form, the CDR3 reads TGCGCCAGCAGCCAAGACAAGCAGGGTTGCGAGCAGTACTTC. Its protein is CASSQDKQGCEQYF.

The chain joins TRBV30 to TRBJ1-2; TRBD1 might be the D (6 bases). The V gene's germline CDR1 is GTSNPN and CDR2 SVGIG (reference sequence). The CDR3 consists of 17 residues. V lost 3 bases and J 5 bases, leaving 25 bases between the germline ends. Here the CDR3 DNA reads TGTGCCTGGAGCCATACCCGGGGGGGGCCCCATCCTTATGGCTACACCTTC. Translating it yields CAWSHTRGGPHPYGYTF.

This chain joins TRBV18 and TRBJ2-1; D is perhaps TRBD1 (6 bases). This CDR3 region has 21 residues. Trimming stripped 3 bases from V and 6 bases from J, with 33 bases between. The V gene's germline CDR1 is KGHSH and CDR2 LQKENI. The CDR3 DNA reads as TGTGCCAGCTCACCCTATTGGAGACTTTTCCGGGACAAACAAAAGGGCAATGAGCAGTTCTTC. Its translation is CASSPYWRLFRDKQKGNEQFF.

This chain links TRBV10-3 with TRBJ2-3, with 10 nucleotides matching TRBD2. CDR3 length: 15 residues. Per the germline V gene, CDR1 is ENHRY and CDR2 is SYGVKD. V shed 8 bases and J 5 bases; nucleotides not matched to a gene: 10. Here the CDR3 reads CAIAASGRRGDTQYF. For the CDR3, the DNA is TGTGCCATCGCGGCTAGCGGGAGACGAGGAGATACGCAGTATTTT.

This clone came up a few times. CDR3 DNA sequence: TGTGCCAGCAGCTTAGCGACTCGACAAGAGACCCAGTACTTC. This sequence encodes CASSLATRQETQYF. The chain couples TRBV11-2 to TRBJ2-5; no definite D call. CDR3 length: 14 residues. Deletions cut 1 base from V and 2 bases from J, with 8 bases between. Looked up from germline, CDR1 is SGHAT and CDR2 is FQNNGV.

V is TRBV4-1 and J is TRBJ2-1, with D maybe TRBD1 (5 bases). The ends were cut back, 3 bases at V and 14 bases at J, with 17 bases in the middle. CDR1 MGHRA and CDR2 YSYEKL come from the germline V gene. The CDR3 is 13 amino acids. The CDR3 nucleotides read TGCGCCAGCAGCCAGGCCATTGTGGGGCATAAGTTCTTC. Protein product: CASSQAIVGHKFF.

This clone was counted a single time. The genes are TRBV2 and TRBJ2-3; a possible D gene is TRBD2 (6 bases). Germline loops: CDR1 SNHLY, CDR2 FYNNEI. This CDR3 region has 15 residues. V was pared by 4 bases and J by 2 bases, with 13 bases between. The CDR3 region has the DNA TGTGCCAGCAGTGCTAGCGCCTTTGACACAGATACGCAGTATTTT. This encodes CASSASAFDTDTQYF.

A remark on this clone: A read error may produce the germline difference seen at one junction end. The genes are TRBV11-2 and TRBJ2-7; D may be TRBD1 (5 bases). CDR1 SGHAT and CDR2 FQNNGV come from the germline V gene. The length of the CDR3 is 13 residues. The DNA of the CDR3 is TGTGCCAGCAGCTTAGAGGGCAGGGTTAATATTAACTTC. Its translation: CASSLEGRVNINF. The full variable domain, in which reference TRBV11-2 and TRBJ2-7 provide the parts outside the CDR3, is EAGVAQSPRYKIIEKRQSVAFWCNPISGHATLYWYQQILGQGPKLLIQFQNNGVVDDSQLPKDRFSAERLKGVDSTLKIQPAKLEDSAVYLCASSLEGRVNINFGPGTRLTVT.

This sequence joins TRBV18 and TRBJ2-7, with D possibly TRBD1 on 7 matching bases. Trimming stripped 3 bases from V and 2 bases from J, with 20 bases between. Germline V lookup: CDR1 KGHSH, CDR2 LQKENI. The CDR3 consists of 17 residues. The CDR3 loop reads CASSPIDQGGFPYEQYF. The CDR3 DNA reads as TGTGCCAGCTCACCTATCGACCAGGGGGGTTTCCCCTACGAGCAGTACTTC.

The chain combines TRBV10-1 with TRBJ2-1; 8 bases line up with TRBD1. The CDR3 runs 20 residues. The trim removed 5 bases at V and 2 bases at J, leaving 20 bases unmatched. In germline, CDR1 is WNHNN, CDR2 SYGVQD (reference sequence). CDR3 residues: CASSHRRDHLQGDPYNEQFF. As DNA, the CDR3 is TGCGCCAGCAGTCACAGGAGGGACCACCTACAGGGGGACCCCTACAATGAGCAGTTCTTC.

The chain links TRBV7-9 to TRBJ2-7; tentatively, D is TRBD2 (5 bases). Trimming removed 5 bases from V and 4 bases from J, with 21 bases in between. This CDR3 has 16 residues. CDR1 SEHNR and CDR2 FQNEAQ come from the germline V gene (reference sequence). The CDR3 nucleotides are TGTGCCAGCAGCCCCGAGAGGGCTAGTTTAGGGTACGAGCAGTACTTC. Amino acids: CASSPERASLGYEQYF. Supplemented by reference TRBV7-9 and TRBJ2-7, the full variable domain reads DTGVSQNPRHKITKRGQNVTFRCDPISEHNRLYWYRQTLGQGPEFLTYFQNEAQLEKSRLLSDRFSAERPKGSFSTLEIQRTEQGDSAMYLCASSPERASLGYEQYFGPGTRLTVT.

The chain employs TRBV7-3 and TRBJ1-1; 7 nucleotides line up with TRBD1. This CDR3 has 17 amino acids. Germline V CDR1 and CDR2: SGHTA, FQGTGA. J gave up 1 base and V 0 bases, and 8 bases lay outside the gene matches. The CDR3 DNA is TGTGCCAGCAGCTTAACGGGAGACAGGGACGGGAACACTGAAGCTTTCTTT. Amino acids: CASSLTGDRDGNTEAFF.

This clone was seen just once. The chain has TRBV4-3 and TRBJ2-2; D is undetermined. This CDR3 comprises 17 residues. The germline V and J ends were trimmed by 0 bases and 3 bases, with 14 bases remaining between them. Germline CDR1 is LGHNA and CDR2 is YSLEER. CDR3 coding DNA: TGCGCCAGCAGCCAAGATAGGTTGGTAGAGGACACCGGGGAGCTGTTTTTT. Its protein is CASSQDRLVEDTGELFF.

V and J are TRBV29-1 and TRBJ2-3; TRBD2 aligns across 7 bases. Germline CDR1 and CDR2: SQVTM and ANQGSEA. V lost 1 base to trimming and J lost 0 bases; unmatched junction nucleotides: 4. The CDR3 is 15 residues long. CDR3: CSVEVSSGSTDTQYF. The CDR3 region has the DNA TGCAGCGTTGAAGTCTCTAGCGGTAGCACAGATACGCAGTATTTT.

The chain is built from TRBV7-9 and TRBJ2-2, with 11 bases identical to TRBD1. The CDR3 is 18 amino acids. V was clipped by 5 bases and J by 5 bases; unmatched bases: 13. The germline gives CDR1 SEHNR, CDR2 FQNEAQ (reference sequence). CDR3 bases: TGTGCCAGCAGCCAAACGTGGGGACAGGGGGTGACGACCGGGGAGCTGTTTTTT. It codes for CASSQTWGQGVTTGELFF.